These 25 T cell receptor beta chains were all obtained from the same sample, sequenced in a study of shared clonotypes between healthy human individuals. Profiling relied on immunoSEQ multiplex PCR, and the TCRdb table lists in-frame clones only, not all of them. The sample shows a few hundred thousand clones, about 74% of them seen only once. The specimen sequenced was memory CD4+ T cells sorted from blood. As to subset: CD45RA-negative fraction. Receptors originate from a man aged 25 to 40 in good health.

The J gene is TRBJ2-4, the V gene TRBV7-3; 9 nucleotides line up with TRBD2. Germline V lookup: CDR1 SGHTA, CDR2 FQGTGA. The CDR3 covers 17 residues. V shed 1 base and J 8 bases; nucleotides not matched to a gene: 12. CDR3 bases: TGTGCCAGCAGCTTAAGTGGTAGGGCGGGAGGGTTGGACATTCAGTACTTC. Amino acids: CASSLSGRAGGLDIQYF.

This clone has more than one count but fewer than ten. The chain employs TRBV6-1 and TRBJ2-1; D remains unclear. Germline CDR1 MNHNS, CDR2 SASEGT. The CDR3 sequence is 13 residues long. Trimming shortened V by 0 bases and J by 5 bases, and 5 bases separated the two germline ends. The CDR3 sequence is CASSEAPHNEQFF. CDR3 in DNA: TGTGCCAGCAGTGAAGCGCCTCACAATGAGCAGTTCTTC.

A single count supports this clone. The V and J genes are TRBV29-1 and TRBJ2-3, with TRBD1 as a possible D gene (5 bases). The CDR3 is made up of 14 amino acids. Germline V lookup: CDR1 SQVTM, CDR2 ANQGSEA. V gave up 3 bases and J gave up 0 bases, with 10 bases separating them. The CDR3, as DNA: TGCAGCGTTGAGGGGCAGTTTAGCACAGATACGCAGTATTTT. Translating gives CSVEGQFSTDTQYF.

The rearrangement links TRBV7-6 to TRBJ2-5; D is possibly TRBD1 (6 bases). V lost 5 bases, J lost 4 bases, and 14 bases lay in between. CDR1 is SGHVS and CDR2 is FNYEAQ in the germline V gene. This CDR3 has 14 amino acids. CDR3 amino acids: CASSHAGAGETQYF. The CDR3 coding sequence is TGTGCCAGCAGCCACGCAGGGGCAGGAGAGACCCAGTACTTC.

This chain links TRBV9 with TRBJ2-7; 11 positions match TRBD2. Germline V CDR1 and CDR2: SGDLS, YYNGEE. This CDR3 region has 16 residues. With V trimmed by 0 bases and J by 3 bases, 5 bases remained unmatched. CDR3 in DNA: TGTGCCAGCAGCGTAGCTACTAGCGGGAGTCTCTACGAGCAGTACTTC. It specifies CASSVATSGSLYEQYF.

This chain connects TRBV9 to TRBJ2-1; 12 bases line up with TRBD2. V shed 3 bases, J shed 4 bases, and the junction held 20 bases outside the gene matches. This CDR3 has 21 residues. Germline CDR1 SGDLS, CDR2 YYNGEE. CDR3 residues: CASSGAPQLAGGLRIYNEQFF. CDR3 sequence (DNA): TGTGCCAGCAGCGGGGCCCCGCAACTAGCGGGAGGACTCAGGATATACAATGAGCAGTTCTTC.

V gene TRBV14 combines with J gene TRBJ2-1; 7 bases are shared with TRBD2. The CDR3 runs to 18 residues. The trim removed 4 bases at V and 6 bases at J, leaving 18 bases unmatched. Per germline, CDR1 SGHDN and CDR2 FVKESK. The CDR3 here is CASSPRLIAGSSSNEQFF. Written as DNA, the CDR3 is TGTGCCAGCAGCCCAAGGTTAATAGCGGGTAGTAGTTCCAATGAGCAGTTCTTC.

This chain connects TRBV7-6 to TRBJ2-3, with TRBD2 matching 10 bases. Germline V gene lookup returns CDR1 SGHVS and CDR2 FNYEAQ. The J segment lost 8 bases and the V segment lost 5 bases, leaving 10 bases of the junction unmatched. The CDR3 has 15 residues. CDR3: CASSRAGGPLLTQYF. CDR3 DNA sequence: TGTGCCAGCAGCCGAGCGGGAGGGCCTCTCCTTACGCAGTATTTT.

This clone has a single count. The CDR3 coding sequence is TGTGCCAGCAGCTTAGTTTTCCGGGGAAGCGGGTTAGTAGATACGCAGTATTTT. As protein: CASSLVFRGSGLVDTQYF. V is TRBV7-2 and J is TRBJ2-3; D possibly corresponds to TRBD2 (6 bases). Germline assignment: CDR1 SGHTA and CDR2 FQGNSA. This CDR3 comprises 18 residues. Trimming removed 1 base from V and 5 bases from J, with 22 bases in between.

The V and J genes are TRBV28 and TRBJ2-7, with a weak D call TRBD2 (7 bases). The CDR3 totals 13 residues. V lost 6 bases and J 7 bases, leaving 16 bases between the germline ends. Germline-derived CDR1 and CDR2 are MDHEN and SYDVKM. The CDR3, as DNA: TGTGCCAGCAGGGACCCGGGGGGCCGGGAGCAGTACTTC. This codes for CASRDPGGREQYF.

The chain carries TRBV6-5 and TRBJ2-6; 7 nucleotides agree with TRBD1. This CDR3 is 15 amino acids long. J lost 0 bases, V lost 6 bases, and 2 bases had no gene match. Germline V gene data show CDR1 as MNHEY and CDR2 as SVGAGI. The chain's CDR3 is CASRAGGSGANVLTF. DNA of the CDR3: TGTGCCAGCAGGGCAGGGGGCTCTGGGGCCAACGTCCTGACTTTC.

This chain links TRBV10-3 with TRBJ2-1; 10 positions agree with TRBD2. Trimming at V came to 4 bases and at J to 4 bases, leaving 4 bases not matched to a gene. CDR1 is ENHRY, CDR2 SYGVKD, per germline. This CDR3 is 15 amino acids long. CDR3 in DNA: TGTGCCATCAGTGGAGGACTAGCGGCTTACAATGAGCAGTTCTTC. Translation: CAISGGLAAYNEQFF.

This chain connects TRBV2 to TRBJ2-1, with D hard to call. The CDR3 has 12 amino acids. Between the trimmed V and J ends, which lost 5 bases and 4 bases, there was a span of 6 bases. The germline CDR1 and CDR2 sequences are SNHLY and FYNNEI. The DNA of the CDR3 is TGTGCCAGCAGTCTTCTATACAATGAGCAGTTCTTC. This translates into CASSLLYNEQFF.

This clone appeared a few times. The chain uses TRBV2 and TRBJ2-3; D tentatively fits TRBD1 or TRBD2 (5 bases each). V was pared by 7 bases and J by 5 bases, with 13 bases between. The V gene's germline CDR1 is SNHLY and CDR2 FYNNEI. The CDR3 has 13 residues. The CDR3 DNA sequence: TGTGCCAGCAACCAGGGCGGGTTAGATACGCAGTATTTT. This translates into CASNQGGLDTQYF.

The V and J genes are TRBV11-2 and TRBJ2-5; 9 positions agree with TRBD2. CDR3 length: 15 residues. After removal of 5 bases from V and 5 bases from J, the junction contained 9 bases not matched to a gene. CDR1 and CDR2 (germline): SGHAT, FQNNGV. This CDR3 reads CASSAEGLAGETQYF. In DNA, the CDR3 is TGTGCCAGCAGCGCAGAGGGACTAGCCGGGGAGACCCAGTACTTC.

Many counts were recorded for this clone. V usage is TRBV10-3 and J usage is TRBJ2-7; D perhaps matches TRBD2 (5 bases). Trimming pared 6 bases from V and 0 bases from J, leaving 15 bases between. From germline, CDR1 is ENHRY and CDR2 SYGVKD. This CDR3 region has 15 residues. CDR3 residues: CAISGNWGSSYEQYF. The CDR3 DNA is TGTGCCATCAGCGGGAACTGGGGAAGCTCCTACGAGCAGTACTTC.

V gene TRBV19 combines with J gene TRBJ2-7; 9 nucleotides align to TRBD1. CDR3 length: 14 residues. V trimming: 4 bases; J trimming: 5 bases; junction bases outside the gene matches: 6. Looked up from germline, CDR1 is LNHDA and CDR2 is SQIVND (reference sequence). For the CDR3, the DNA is TGTGCCAGTAGTACCTGGACAGGGGACGACGAGCAGTACTTC. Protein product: CASSTWTGDDEQYF.

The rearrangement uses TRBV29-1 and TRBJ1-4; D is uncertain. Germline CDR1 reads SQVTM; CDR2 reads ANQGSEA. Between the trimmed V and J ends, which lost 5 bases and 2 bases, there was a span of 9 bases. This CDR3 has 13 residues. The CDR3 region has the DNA TGCAGCGTTAAGGACGGCACTAATGAAAAACTGTTTTTT. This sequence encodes CSVKDGTNEKLFF.

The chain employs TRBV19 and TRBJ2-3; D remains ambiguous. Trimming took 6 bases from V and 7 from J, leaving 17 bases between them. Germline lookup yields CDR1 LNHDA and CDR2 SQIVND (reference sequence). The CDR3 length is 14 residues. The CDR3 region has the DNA TGTGCCAGTAGCAGCCTAGAAATGAGAAATACGCAGTATTTT. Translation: CASSSLEMRNTQYF. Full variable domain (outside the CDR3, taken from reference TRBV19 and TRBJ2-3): DGGITQSPKYLFRKEGQNVTLSCEQNLNHDAMYWYRQDPGQGLRLIYYSQIVNDFQKGDIAEGYSVSREKKESFPLTVTSAQKNPTAFYLCASSSLEMRNTQYFGPGTRLTVL.

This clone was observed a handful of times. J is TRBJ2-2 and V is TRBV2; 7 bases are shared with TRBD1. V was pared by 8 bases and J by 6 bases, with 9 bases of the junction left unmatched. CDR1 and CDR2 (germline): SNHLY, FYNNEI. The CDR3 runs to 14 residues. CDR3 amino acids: CASAATGLSGELFF. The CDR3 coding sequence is TGTGCCAGCGCCGCGACAGGGTTATCCGGGGAGCTGTTTTTT.

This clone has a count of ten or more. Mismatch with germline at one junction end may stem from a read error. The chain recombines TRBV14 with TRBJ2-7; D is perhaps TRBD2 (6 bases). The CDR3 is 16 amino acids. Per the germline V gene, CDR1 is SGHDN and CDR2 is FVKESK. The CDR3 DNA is TGTGCCAGCAGCCAAGCTAAGCGGGCCCTCTCCAACGAGCAGTACTTC. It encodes CASSQAKRALSNEQYF.

CDR3 DNA sequence: TGTGCCACCCGGGCCCGGACCACAGATACGCAGTATTTT. It specifies CATRARTTDTQYF. This rearrangement joins TRBV15 to TRBJ2-3; D call uncertain. Germline V gives CDR1 LNHNV, CDR2 YYDKDF (reference sequence). Trimming cost V 8 bases and J 2 bases, with 11 bases left between them. CDR3 length: 13 amino acids.

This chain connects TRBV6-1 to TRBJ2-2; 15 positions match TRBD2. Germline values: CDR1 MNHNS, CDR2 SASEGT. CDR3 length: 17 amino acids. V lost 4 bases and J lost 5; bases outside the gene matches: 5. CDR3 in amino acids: CASSAAGLAGGTGELFF. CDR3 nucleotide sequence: TGTGCCAGCAGTGCCGCGGGACTAGCGGGAGGAACCGGGGAGCTGTTTTTT.

This CDR3 reads CASSLDRPDTDTQYF. CDR3 sequence (DNA): TGCGCCAGCAGCTTGGACCGACCCGACACAGATACGCAGTATTTT. This chain joins TRBV5-1 and TRBJ2-3, with no clear D. This CDR3 contains 15 residues. Germline V gives CDR1 SGHRS, CDR2 YFSETQ. Trimming removed 0 bases at V and 2 bases at J, with 10 bases between. Using reference TRBV5-1 and TRBJ2-3 for the parts outside the CDR3, the full variable domain is KAGVTQTPRYLIKTRGQQVTLSCSPISGHRSVSWYQQTPGQGLQFLFEYFSETQRNKGNFPGRFSGRQFSNSRSEMNVSTLELGDSALYLCASSLDRPDTDTQYFGPGTRLTVL.

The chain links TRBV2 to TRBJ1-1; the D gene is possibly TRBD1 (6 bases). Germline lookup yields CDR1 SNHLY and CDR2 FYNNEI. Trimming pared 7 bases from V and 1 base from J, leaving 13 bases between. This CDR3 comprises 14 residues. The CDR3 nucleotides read TGTGCCAGCAAACTGGGGGCTCCGAACACTGAAGCTTTCTTT. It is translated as CASKLGAPNTEAFF. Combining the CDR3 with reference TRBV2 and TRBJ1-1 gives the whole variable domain EPEVTQTPSHQVTQMGQEVILRCVPISNHLYFYWYRQILGQKVEFLVSFYNNEISEKSEIFDDQFSVERPDGSNFTLKIRSTKLEDSAMYFCASKLGAPNTEAFFGQGTRLTVV.